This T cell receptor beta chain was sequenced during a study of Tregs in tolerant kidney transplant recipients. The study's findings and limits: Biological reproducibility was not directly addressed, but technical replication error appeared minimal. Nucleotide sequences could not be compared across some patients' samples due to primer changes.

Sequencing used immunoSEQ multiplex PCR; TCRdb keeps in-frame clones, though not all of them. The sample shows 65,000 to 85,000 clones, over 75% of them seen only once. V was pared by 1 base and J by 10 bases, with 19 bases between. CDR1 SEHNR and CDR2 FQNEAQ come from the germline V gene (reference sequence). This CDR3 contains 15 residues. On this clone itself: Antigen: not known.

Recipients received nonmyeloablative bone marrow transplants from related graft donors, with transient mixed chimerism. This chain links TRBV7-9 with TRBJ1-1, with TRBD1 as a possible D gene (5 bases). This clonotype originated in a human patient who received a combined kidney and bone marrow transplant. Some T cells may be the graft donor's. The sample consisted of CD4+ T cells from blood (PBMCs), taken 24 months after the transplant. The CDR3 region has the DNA TGTGCCAGCAGCTTAGGAGGGGCTCCGGTGGGGGGAGCTTTCTTT. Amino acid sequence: CASSLGGAPVGGAFF. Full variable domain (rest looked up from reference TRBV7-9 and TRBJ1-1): DTGVSQNPRHKITKRGQNVTFRCDPISEHNRLYWYRQTLGQGPEFLTYFQNEAQLEKSRLLSDRFSAERPKGSFSTLEIQRTEQGDSAMYLCASSLGGAPVGGAFFGQGTRLTVV.